Below, 26 T cell receptor beta chains from the same sample are listed, as sequenced in a study of cytomegalovirus exposure and HLA in healthy donors. 60 Vbeta and 13 Jbeta primers were used in PCR. Repertoires were generated with immunoSEQ multiplex PCR, while TCRdb's copy carries only in-frame clones and drops some. The table includes approximately 220,000 clones, under 80% detected once. Sequenced: PBMCs. Source of these receptors: a girl aged 2 to 10 in good health and CMV-seronegative.

This chain links TRBV7-9 with TRBJ2-2; 12 nucleotides match TRBD2. CDR1 SEHNR and CDR2 FQNEAQ come from the germline V gene (reference sequence). The CDR3 runs to 18 residues. Trimming cost V 3 bases and J 5 bases; bases outside gene matches: 10. The CDR3 sequence: CASSFELAGGRGTGELFF. As DNA, the CDR3 is TGTGCCAGCAGCTTCGAACTAGCGGGGGGCCGGGGGACCGGGGAGCTGTTTTTT.

This clone was seen a single time. The chain couples TRBV6-5 to TRBJ2-7; D uncertain. V shed 5 bases and J shed 0 bases, with 11 bases lying between them. Looked up from germline, CDR1 is MNHEY and CDR2 is SVGAGI. This CDR3 region has 14 residues. The CDR3, as DNA: TGTGCCAGCAGTCCCGGTGGTTACTCCTACGAGCAGTACTTC. The encoded protein is CASSPGGYSYEQYF.

This clone was picked up one time. V gene TRBV2 combines with J gene TRBJ2-5; unclear D gene. Germline CDR1 and CDR2: SNHLY and FYNNEI. Trimming stripped 3 bases from V and 5 bases from J, with 10 bases between. The CDR3 runs to 13 residues. The chain's CDR3 is CASSEETAETQYF. CDR3 nucleotides: TGTGCCAGCAGTGAGGAGACGGCGGAGACCCAGTACTTC.

The chain combines TRBV7-6 with TRBJ1-1, with 9 bases matching TRBD1. The junction had 5 bases not matched to a gene; V was cut back by 4 bases and J by 5 bases. Per the germline V gene, CDR1 is SGHVS and CDR2 is FNYEAQ. The CDR3 length is 14 residues. The CDR3 loop reads CASSSRQGGTEAFF. For the CDR3, the DNA is TGTGCCAGCAGCTCCCGACAGGGGGGAACTGAAGCTTTCTTT.

The rearrangement links TRBV5-1 to TRBJ1-1, with a tentative D call TRBD1 (6 bases). V lost 4 bases, J lost 5 bases, and 12 bases lay in between. Germline CDR1 SGHRS, CDR2 YFSETQ. The CDR3 is 13 residues long. The CDR3 spells CASSRGGSTEAFF. In DNA form, the CDR3 reads TGCGCCAGCAGCCGGGGGGGCTCGACTGAAGCTTTCTTT.

The CDR3 region has the DNA TGCGCCAGCACTCCGCCAGGGCAAGAGACCCAGTACTTC. It codes for CASTPPGQETQYF. This chain joins TRBV5-1 and TRBJ2-5; D might be TRBD1 (5 bases). Germline values: CDR1 SGHRS, CDR2 YFSETQ. Trimming stripped 6 bases from V and 2 bases from J, with 11 bases between. The CDR3 is made up of 13 amino acids.

V and J are TRBV7-9 and TRBJ2-2, with a possible D match to TRBD1 (6 bases). The V gene's germline CDR1 is SEHNR and CDR2 FQNEAQ (reference sequence). The CDR3 has 15 residues. V shed 6 bases and J shed 1 base, with 12 bases lying between them. CDR3 nucleotides: TGTGCCAGCAGACGACCGGGACAGAACACCGGGGAGCTGTTTTTT. It specifies CASRRPGQNTGELFF.

The gene calls are TRBV7-3 and TRBJ2-5; 11 nucleotides agree with TRBD2. J was trimmed by 1 base and V by 1 base; bases with no gene match: 5. Germline CDR1 is SGHTA and CDR2 is FQGTGA. The CDR3 sequence is 17 residues long. For the CDR3, the DNA is TGTGCCAGCAGCTTAATTGGTGGGACTAGCGGCCAAGAGACCCAGTACTTC. It translates to CASSLIGGTSGQETQYF.

The genes are TRBV6-5 and TRBJ2-1; D uncertain. There are 15 residues in the CDR3. Germline lookup yields CDR1 MNHEY and CDR2 SVGAGI. Trimming left V 6 bases short and J 3 bases short, with 15 bases between. The CDR3 region is CASRPVGVDYNEQFF. As DNA, the CDR3 is TGTGCCAGCAGGCCAGTAGGAGTTGACTACAATGAGCAGTTCTTC.

The CDR3 loop is CASSPRAGANVLTF. CDR3 bases: TGTGCCAGCTCACCCAGGGCTGGGGCCAACGTCCTGACTTTC. The gene calls are TRBV18 and TRBJ2-6, with TRBD1 as a possible D gene (5 bases). V lost 3 bases, J lost 2 bases, and 5 bases lay in between. The CDR3 spans 14 residues. Germline CDR1 and CDR2: KGHSH and LQKENI.

This chain links TRBV10-3 with TRBJ1-2; 10 nucleotides agree with TRBD1. V was clipped by 6 bases and J by 6 bases; unmatched bases: 10. From germline, CDR1 is ENHRY and CDR2 SYGVKD. The CDR3 consists of 15 residues. The CDR3 coding sequence is TGTGCCATCAGCGCCGGGACAGGGGTTATTCATGGCTACACCTTC. Translating gives CAISAGTGVIHGYTF.

This clone was seen a single time. The gene calls are TRBV13 and TRBJ1-1; D not resolved. The V end lost 5 bases, the J end lost 4 bases, and 20 bases lay between the germline ends. CDR3 length equals 16 residues. Per the germline V gene, CDR1 is PRHDT and CDR2 is FYEKMQ (reference sequence). As DNA, the CDR3 is TGTGCCAGCAGCCCCCGGCGCGCAGGATCGGCCACTGAAGCTTTCTTT. This codes for CASSPRRAGSATEAFF.

The rearrangement joins TRBV6-5 to TRBJ1-2, with 7 bases fitting TRBD1. Looked up from germline, CDR1 is MNHEY and CDR2 is SVGAGI. This CDR3 spans 15 amino acids. The junction had 7 bases not matched to a gene; V was cut back by 0 bases and J by 6 bases. CDR3 nucleotide sequence: TGTGCCAGCAGTTACTCGACAGGGTCGGTCAATGGCTACACCTTC. As protein: CASSYSTGSVNGYTF.

V usage is TRBV5-1 and J usage is TRBJ2-5; TRBD1 matches 7 bases. Germline CDR1 reads SGHRS; CDR2 reads YFSETQ. The J segment lost 1 base and the V segment lost 1 base, leaving 4 bases of the junction unmatched. The CDR3 covers 15 residues. The CDR3 DNA reads as TGCGCCAGCAGCTTGACAGGGGCATTCCAAGAGACCCAGTACTTC. Protein product: CASSLTGAFQETQYF.

This chain links TRBV19 with TRBJ2-2, with 10 bases that match TRBD1. This CDR3 region has 15 residues. J lost 5 bases, V lost 6 bases, and 6 bases had no gene match. Germline CDR1 is LNHDA and CDR2 is SQIVND (reference sequence). The CDR3, as DNA: TGTGCCAGTAGAAGGACAGGGGGTATAACCGGGGAGCTGTTTTTT. Amino acid sequence: CASRRTGGITGELFF.

The rearrangement links TRBV5-1 to TRBJ2-3; 11 nucleotides match TRBD2. The V gene's germline CDR1 is SGHRS and CDR2 YFSETQ. Trimming cost V 4 bases and J 2 bases; bases outside gene matches: 6. CDR3 length: 16 amino acids. CDR3 in amino acids: CASSPGTSGNTDTQYF. The CDR3 coding sequence is TGCGCCAGCAGCCCGGGGACTAGCGGAAACACAGATACGCAGTATTTT.

This clone was observed a single time. The chain employs TRBV9 and TRBJ1-2, with 12 positions matching TRBD1. The CDR3 runs 15 residues. CDR1 and CDR2 from the germline V gene are SGDLS and YYNGEE. Trimming took 3 bases from V and 3 from J; bases not matched to a gene: 3. In DNA form, the CDR3 reads TGTGCCAGCAGCGCCGGGACAGGGGGCGACTATGGCTACACCTTC. This sequence encodes CASSAGTGGDYGYTF.

The chain employs TRBV5-4 and TRBJ1-4; D is unresolved. V shed 0 bases and J shed 3 bases, with 9 bases lying between them. Germline V gene lookup returns CDR1 SGHNT and CDR2 YYREEE (reference sequence). This CDR3 has 15 amino acids. The CDR3 coding sequence is TGTGCCAGCAGCTTGGCCACAGAATCTAATGAAAAACTGTTTTTT. The encoded protein is CASSLATESNEKLFF. The full variable domain, in which reference TRBV5-4 and TRBJ1-4 provide the parts outside the CDR3, is ETGVTQSPTHLIKTRGQQVTLRCSSQSGHNTVSWYQQALGQGPQFIFQYYREEENGRGNFPPRFSGLQFPNYSSELNVNALELDDSALYLCASSLATESNEKLFFGSGTQLSVL.

CDR3 bases: TGTGCCAGTAGTATAGATCTAGTCCGACCCGATCAGCCCCAGCATTTT. This codes for CASSIDLVRPDQPQHF. The chain uses TRBV19 and TRBJ1-5; no clear D. Trimming pared 0 bases from V and 5 bases from J, leaving 14 bases between. The CDR3 is made up of 16 amino acids. Germline lookup yields CDR1 LNHDA and CDR2 SQIVND (reference sequence).

The rearrangement joins TRBV12-5 to TRBJ1-4; 9 positions agree with TRBD1. Trimming at V came to 9 bases and at J to 4 bases, leaving 12 bases not matched to a gene. Germline values: CDR1 LGHNT, CDR2 FRNRAP. This CDR3 region has 16 residues. The CDR3 sequence: CARPLGTGFFNEKLFF. The CDR3 DNA reads TGTGCTAGACCTCTCGGGACAGGGTTCTTTAATGAAAAACTGTTTTTT.

This clone was seen just once. The chain carries TRBV13 and TRBJ1-1; no clear D. V was shortened by 3 bases and J by 2 bases, with 7 bases between the two germline ends. There are 13 residues in the CDR3. Per the germline V gene, CDR1 is PRHDT and CDR2 is FYEKMQ (reference sequence). This CDR3 reads CASSFEGNTEAFF. The CDR3 DNA follows: TGTGCCAGCAGCTTCGAGGGAAACACTGAAGCTTTCTTT.

V is TRBV5-6 and J is TRBJ1-1; D remains unclear. The CDR3 has 15 residues. The germline V and J ends were trimmed by 1 base and 1 base, with 11 bases remaining between them. Germline V gene data show CDR1 as SGHDT and CDR2 as YYEEEE. The DNA of the CDR3 is TGTGCCAGCAGCTTGTGGCAGGTGTGGAACACTGAAGCTTTCTTT. Translated: CASSLWQVWNTEAFF. The full variable domain, its missing parts supplied by reference TRBV5-6 and TRBJ1-1, is DAGVTQSPTHLIKTRGQQVTLRCSPKSGHDTVSWYQQALGQGPQFIFQYYEEEERQRGNFPDRFSGHQFPNYSSELNVNALLLGDSALYLCASSLWQVWNTEAFFGQGTRLTVV.

V usage is TRBV7-2 and J usage is TRBJ2-7; 8 bases fit TRBD1. The CDR3 is 13 amino acids. Germline values: CDR1 SGHTA, CDR2 FQGNSA. V gave up 5 bases and J gave up 7 bases; unmatched junction bases: 7. The CDR3 bases are TGTGCCAGCAGCCCCCTTAGGACAGGGGAGCAGTACTTC. Translation gives CASSPLRTGEQYF.

The rearrangement joins TRBV2 to TRBJ1-1, with 7 nucleotides matching TRBD1. Germline CDR1 and CDR2: SNHLY and FYNNEI. After removal of 4 bases from V and 4 bases from J, the junction contained 3 bases not matched to a gene. The CDR3 covers 13 residues. In nucleotides, the CDR3 is TGTGCCAGCAGTGTCCAGGGGGGCACTGAAGCTTTCTTT. Translated, it gives CASSVQGGTEAFF. The full variable domain, in which reference TRBV2 and TRBJ1-1 provide the parts outside the CDR3, is EPEVTQTPSHQVTQMGQEVILRCVPISNHLYFYWYRQILGQKVEFLVSFYNNEISEKSEIFDDQFSVERPDGSNFTLKIRSTKLEDSAMYFCASSVQGGTEAFFGQGTRLTVV.

The CDR3 coding sequence is TGTGCCAGCTCTCCGCAACCGGGACAGGGGGTTCACACTGAAGCTTTCTTT. It specifies CASSPQPGQGVHTEAFF. The rearrangement links TRBV18 to TRBJ1-1, with 11 bases aligning to TRBD1. Trimming removed 6 bases from V and 3 bases from J; junction bases left unmatched: 12. The CDR3 covers 17 residues. Germline V gene sequence: CDR1 KGHSH, CDR2 LQKENI.

This chain connects TRBV7-2 to TRBJ2-2, with D perhaps matching TRBD2 (6 bases). The germline V gene encodes CDR1 SGHTA and CDR2 FQGNSA. The V end lost 8 bases, the J end lost 0 bases, and 16 bases lay between the germline ends. This CDR3 is built from 16 residues. CDR3 in amino acids: CASPSFGGSNTGELFF. CDR3 nucleotides: TGTGCCAGCCCTTCCTTTGGGGGGTCGAACACCGGGGAGCTGTTTTTT.